The following is a T cell receptor (beta chain) sequence with its context. Its specificity is not known. This sample was taken from a study of cytomegalovirus exposure and HLA in healthy donors. Findings and limits, study-wide: Later analysis indicated greater clonal expansion among HLA-associated TCR beta chains than among equally common other chains.

The PCR ran on 60 Vbeta and 13 Jbeta primers. Method: immunoSEQ multiplex PCR; TCRdb's copy keeps in-frame clones and lacks some. The sample has 100,000 to 120,000 clones, just over 75% seen once. The sequence was collected from a middle-aged man in good health and CMV-seropositive. What was sequenced was PBMCs.

CDR3 bases: TGCGCCAGCAGCGAGGGACTCCCCGGGGAGCTGTTTTTT. Residues: CASSEGLPGELFF. The genes are TRBV5-1 and TRBJ2-2; perhaps TRBD2 as D (6 bases). The CDR3 is 13 residues long. V lost 4 bases and J 6 bases, leaving 10 bases between the germline ends. The germline V gene encodes CDR1 SGHRS and CDR2 YFSETQ.